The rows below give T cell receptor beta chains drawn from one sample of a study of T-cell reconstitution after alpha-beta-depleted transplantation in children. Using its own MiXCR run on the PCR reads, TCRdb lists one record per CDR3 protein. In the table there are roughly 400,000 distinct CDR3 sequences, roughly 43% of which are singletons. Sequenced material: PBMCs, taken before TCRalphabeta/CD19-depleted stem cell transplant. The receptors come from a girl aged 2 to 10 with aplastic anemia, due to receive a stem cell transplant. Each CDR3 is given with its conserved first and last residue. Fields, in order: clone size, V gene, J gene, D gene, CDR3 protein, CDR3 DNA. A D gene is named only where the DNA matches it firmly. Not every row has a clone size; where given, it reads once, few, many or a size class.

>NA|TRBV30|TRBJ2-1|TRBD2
CAWSVLLAVYNEQFF
TGTGCCTGGAGTGTACTACTAGCGGTATACAATGAGCAGTTCTTC
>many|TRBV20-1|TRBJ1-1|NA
CSAPEAGRNTEAFF
TGCAGTGCCCCAGAGGCAGGGAGGAACACTGAAGCTTTCTTT
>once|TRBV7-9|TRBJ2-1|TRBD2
CASSLSVTSGEYNEQFF
TGTGCCAGCAGCTTGAGCGTCACTAGCGGGGAGTACAATGAGCAGTTCTTC
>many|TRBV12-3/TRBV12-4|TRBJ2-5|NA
CASSNKQGGTQYF
TGTGCCAGCAGTAATAAACAGGGTGGGACCCAGTACTTC
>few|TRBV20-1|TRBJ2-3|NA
CSANLPWVGQLADTQYF
TGCAGTGCAAACCTCCCCTGGGTGGGACAACTCGCAGATACGCAGTATTTT
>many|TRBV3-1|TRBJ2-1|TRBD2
CASSQGTSGTNEQFF
TGTGCCAGCAGCCAAGGGACTAGCGGGACGAATGAGCAGTTCTTC
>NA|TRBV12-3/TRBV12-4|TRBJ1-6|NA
CASGLTGSPNSPLHF
TGTGCCAGCGGCCTGACAGGTTCTCCCAATTCACCCCTCCACTTT
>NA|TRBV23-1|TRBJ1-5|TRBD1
CASSQSRTGYNQPQHF
TGCGCCAGCAGTCAATCGAGGACAGGGTACAATCAGCCCCAGCATTTT
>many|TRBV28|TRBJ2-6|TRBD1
CASRKQGAKGANVLTF
TGTGCCAGCAGGAAACAGGGGGCGAAGGGGGCCAACGTCCTGACTTTC
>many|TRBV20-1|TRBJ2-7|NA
CSAGGGAGDDEQYF
TGCAGTGCTGGGGGGGGCGCGGGAGACGACGAGCAGTACTTC
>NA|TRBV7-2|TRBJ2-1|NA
CASSLSILDEQFF
TGTGCCAGCAGCTTATCCATACTCGATGAGCAGTTCTTC
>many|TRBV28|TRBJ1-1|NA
CASRPLWGALGTEAFF
TGTGCCAGCAGACCCCTCTGGGGGGCCCTGGGGACTGAAGCTTTCTTT
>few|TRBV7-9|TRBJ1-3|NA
CASMDSNYSGNTIYF
TGTGCCAGCATGGACAGTAACTACTCTGGAAACACCATATATTTT
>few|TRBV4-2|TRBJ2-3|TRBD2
CASSPTPQRDTDTQYF
TGTGCCAGCAGCCCGACTCCCCAGCGGGACACAGATACGCAGTATTTT
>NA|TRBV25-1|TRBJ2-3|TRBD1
CASSEWTGGADTQYF
TGTGCCAGCAGTGAATGGACAGGGGGTGCAGATACGCAGTATTTT
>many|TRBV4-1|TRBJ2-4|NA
CASSRGGGVNIQYF
TGCGCCAGCAGCCGAGGCGGGGGCGTGAACATTCAGTACTTC
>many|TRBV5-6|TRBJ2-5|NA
CASSLFGGGQETQYF
TGTGCCAGCAGCTTGTTCGGGGGCGGGCAAGAGACCCAGTACTTC
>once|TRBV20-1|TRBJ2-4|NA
CSAGEAGKNIQYF
TGCAGTGCCGGAGAAGCAGGGAAAAACATTCAGTACTTC
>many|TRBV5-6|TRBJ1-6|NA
CASSGSGQPNSPLHF
TGTGCCAGCAGCGGGAGCGGACAGCCCAATTCACCCCTCCACTTT
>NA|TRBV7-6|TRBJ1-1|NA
CASAGRDTEAFF
TGTGCCAGCGCAGGGCGGGACACTGAAGCTTTCTTT
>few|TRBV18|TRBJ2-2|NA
CASSNNGITGELFF
TGTGCCAGCTCGAATAACGGGATCACCGGGGAGCTGTTTTTT
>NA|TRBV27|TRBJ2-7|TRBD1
CASSASQGAYEQYF
TGTGCCAGCAGTGCGTCACAGGGGGCCTACGAGCAGTACTTC
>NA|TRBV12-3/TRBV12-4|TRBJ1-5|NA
CASSFGTYQPQHF
TGTGCCAGCAGTTTCGGCACCTATCAGCCCCAGCATTTT
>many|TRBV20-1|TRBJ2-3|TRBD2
CSACLAGSFTDTQYF
TGCAGTGCTTGCTTAGCGGGGAGCTTCACAGATACGCAGTATTTT
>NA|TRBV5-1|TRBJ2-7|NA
CASSLEVSNYEQYF
TGCGCCAGCAGCTTGGAAGTCAGCAACTACGAGCAGTACTTC
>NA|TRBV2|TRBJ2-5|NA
CASRPGGPRETQYF
TGTGCCAGCAGACCCGGGGGCCCCAGAGAGACCCAGTACTTC
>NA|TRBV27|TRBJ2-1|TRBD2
CASRSQAGRTYNEQFF
TGTGCCAGCAGATCCCAAGCGGGGAGGACCTACAATGAGCAGTTCTTC
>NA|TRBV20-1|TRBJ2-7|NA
CSARDRGVKGPDEQYF
TGCAGTGCTAGAGATCGTGGGGTAAAGGGTCCGGACGAGCAGTACTTC
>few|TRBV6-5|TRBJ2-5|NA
CASSWVGKETQYF
TGTGCCAGCAGTTGGGTGGGCAAGGAGACCCAGTACTTC
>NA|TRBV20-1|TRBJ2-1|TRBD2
CSARDTSGRALVRIYNEQFF
TGCAGTGCTAGAGACACTAGCGGGAGGGCGTTGGTCCGAATTTACAATGAGCAGTTCTTC
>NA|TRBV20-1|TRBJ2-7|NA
CSAPRASSYEQYF
TGCAGTGCCCCCCGGGCGAGCTCCTACGAGCAGTACTTC
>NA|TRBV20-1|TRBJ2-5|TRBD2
CSARHGGTQETQYF
TGCAGTGCTCGACACGGGGGGACCCAAGAGACCCAGTACTTC
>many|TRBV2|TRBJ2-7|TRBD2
CASSPTSGRAYEQYF
TGTGCCAGCAGCCCTACTAGCGGGAGGGCCTACGAGCAGTACTTC
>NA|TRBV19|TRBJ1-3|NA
CASSMESTGNTIYF
TGTGCCAGTAGTATGGAGTCGACGGGAAACACCATATATTTT
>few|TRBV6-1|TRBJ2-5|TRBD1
CASTPGTVQETQYF
TGTGCCAGCACGCCAGGGACAGTACAAGAGACCCAGTACTTC
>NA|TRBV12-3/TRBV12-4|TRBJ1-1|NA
CASTTGTLNTEAFF
TGTGCCAGCACCACCGGGACATTGAACACTGAAGCTTTCTTT
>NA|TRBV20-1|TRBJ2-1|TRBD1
CSAPGDSRGNEQFF
TGCAGTGCGCCTGGGGACAGTCGTGGCAATGAGCAGTTCTTC
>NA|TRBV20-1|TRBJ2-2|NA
CSAPGTSNTGELFF
TGCAGTGCTCCCGGGACTTCAAACACCGGGGAGCTGTTTTTT
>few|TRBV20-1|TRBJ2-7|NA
CSASLPGTHYEQYF
TGCAGTGCTAGTTTGCCGGGAACACACTACGAGCAGTACTTC
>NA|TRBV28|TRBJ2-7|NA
CASSSPPVWGLEQYF
TGTGCCAGCAGTTCCCCCCCGGTGTGGGGGCTCGAGCAGTACTTC
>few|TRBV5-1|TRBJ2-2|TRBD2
CASSLLTGGPTNGELFF
TGCGCCAGCAGCTTATTAACGGGAGGGCCAACGAACGGGGAGCTGTTTTTT
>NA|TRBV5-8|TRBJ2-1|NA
CASSLVVDHEQFF
TGTGCCAGCAGCTTGGTCGTAGATCATGAGCAGTTCTTC
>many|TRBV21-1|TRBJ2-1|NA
CASSKRVLGTSGWNEQFF
TGTGCCAGCAGTAAAAGGGTACTAGGGACTAGCGGGTGGAATGAGCAGTTCTTC
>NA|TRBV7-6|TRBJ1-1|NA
CASSLANQGPTEAFF
TGTGCCAGCAGCTTGGCCAATCAGGGGCCCACTGAAGCTTTCTTT
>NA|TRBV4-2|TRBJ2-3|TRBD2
CASSTRGLAGTDTQYF
TGTGCCAGCAGCACCCGGGGACTAGCGGGCACAGATACGCAGTATTTT
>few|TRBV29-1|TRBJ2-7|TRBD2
CSVRGLDYEQYF
TGCAGCGTGAGGGGACTAGACTACGAGCAGTACTTC
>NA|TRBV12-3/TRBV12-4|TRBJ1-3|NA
CASGLGRSSGNTIYF
TGTGCCAGCGGACTCGGGCGAAGCTCTGGAAACACCATATATTTT
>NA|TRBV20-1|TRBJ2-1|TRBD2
CSPGLAGVKGYTYNEQFF
TGCAGCCCGGGACTAGCGGGAGTCAAGGGATATACTTACAATGAGCAGTTCTTC
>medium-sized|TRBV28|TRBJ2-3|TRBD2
CASRGTGTSLYF
TGTGCCAGCAGGGGGACCGGGACTAGTCTGTATTTT
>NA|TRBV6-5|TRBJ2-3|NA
CASSYRTGDTDTQYF
TGTGCCAGCAGTTACAGGACGGGGGACACAGATACGCAGTATTTT
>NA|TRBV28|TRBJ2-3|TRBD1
CASSFAGQGWADTQYF
TGTGCCAGCAGTTTTGCCGGACAGGGCTGGGCAGATACGCAGTATTTT